Following are 9 T cell receptor beta chains from one sample sequenced in a study of blood T cell repertoires in COVID-19. Generated by immunoSEQ multiplex PCR, the TCRdb table keeps only in-frame clones and is missing some. The sample consists of 280,000 or so clones, 85% of them appearing once. Sequencing was carried out using peripheral blood. The source of these receptors is a human donor in a cohort sampled during active COVID-19.

The V call is TRBV5-1, the J call TRBJ2-2; 8 bases are shared with TRBD1. Germline V gene lookup returns CDR1 SGHRS and CDR2 YFSETQ. This CDR3 region has 15 residues. The J segment lost 6 bases and the V segment lost 3 bases, leaving 7 bases of the junction unmatched. This CDR3 is CASSYGQGNSGELFF. The DNA of the CDR3 is TGCGCCAGCAGCTACGGACAGGGAAACTCCGGGGAGCTGTTTTTT. The full variable domain, rest sourced from reference TRBV5-1 and TRBJ2-2, is KAGVTQTPRYLIKTRGQQVTLSCSPISGHRSVSWYQQTPGQGLQFLFEYFSETQRNKGNFPGRFSGRQFSNSRSEMNVSTLELGDSALYLCASSYGQGNSGELFFGEGSRLTVL.

This rearrangement joins TRBV28 to TRBJ2-3; 8 nucleotides match TRBD2. Germline CDR1 and CDR2: MDHEN and SYDVKM. The junction had 15 bases not matched to a gene; V was cut back by 8 bases and J by 2 bases. This CDR3 is built from 17 residues. CDR3: CASPPPPGTRFTDTQYF. The CDR3, as DNA: TGTGCCAGCCCCCCCCCTCCCGGGACTAGGTTCACAGATACGCAGTATTTT.

The V call is TRBV18, the J call TRBJ2-3; D might be TRBD2 (5 bases). CDR3 size: 15 residues. The germline V and J ends were trimmed by 3 bases and 6 bases, with 16 bases remaining between them. In germline, CDR1 is KGHSH, CDR2 LQKENI. Here the CDR3 reads CASSPRAELDDTQYF. In DNA, the CDR3 is TGTGCCAGCTCACCTCGAGCGGAGCTTGACGATACGCAGTATTTT.

The chain joins TRBV7-9 to TRBJ2-1; D perhaps matches TRBD2 (6 bases). The length of the CDR3 is 12 residues. V was shortened by 6 bases and J by 7 bases, with 10 bases between the two germline ends. CDR1 SEHNR and CDR2 FQNEAQ come from the germline V gene (reference sequence). CDR3 sequence (DNA): TGTGCCAGCAGTCTCCGGGGGAATGAGCAGTTCTTC. Translated, it gives CASSLRGNEQFF.

The CDR3 coding sequence is TGTGCCAGCAGCGTAGTGGTTAGCGGCAGAGAGCAGTTCTTC. This gives the protein CASSVVVSGREQFF. V and J are TRBV9 and TRBJ2-1, with D possibly matching TRBD2 (6 bases). This CDR3 comprises 14 residues. V shed 0 bases and J shed 10 bases, with 14 bases lying between them. Germline CDR1 SGDLS, CDR2 YYNGEE.

This sequence joins TRBV5-4 and TRBJ2-5; possibly TRBD1 for D (6 bases). Germline assignment: CDR1 SGHNT and CDR2 YYREEE (reference sequence). V gave up 4 bases and J gave up 1 base, with 11 bases separating them. This CDR3 region has 14 residues. The CDR3 DNA sequence: TGTGCCAGCAGCCCGAAGGGGGTCCAAGAGACCCAGTACTTC. This gives the protein CASSPKGVQETQYF.

The rearrangement uses TRBV18 and TRBJ1-4; TRBD1 is a possible D gene (6 bases). The CDR3 has 14 amino acids. The germline gives CDR1 KGHSH, CDR2 LQKENI. V was clipped by 6 bases and J by 2 bases, with 10 bases between them. CDR3 in DNA: TGTGCCAGCTCGCTCACAGGGACTAATGAAAAACTGTTTTTT. It is translated as CASSLTGTNEKLFF.

The chain joins TRBV18 to TRBJ1-1, with TRBD1 matching over 7 bases. The CDR3 runs to 20 residues. CDR1 and CDR2 (germline): KGHSH, LQKENI. The ends lost 0 bases at V and 3 bases at J; junction bases unmatched: 19. CDR3 amino acids: CASSPPRAGRIDRVDTEAFF. Written as DNA, the CDR3 is TGTGCCAGCTCACCACCTCGGGCAGGGCGTATTGACAGGGTGGACACTGAAGCTTTCTTT.

The CDR3 spells CASSLRGDGSYEQYF. The CDR3 DNA sequence: TGTGCCAGCTCACTTCGGGGGGATGGCTCCTACGAGCAGTACTTC. The V and J genes are TRBV18 and TRBJ2-7; 7 positions agree with TRBD2. With 4 bases clipped from V and 0 bases from J, the junction kept 6 bases outside the gene matches. The CDR3 is made up of 15 amino acids. Germline values: CDR1 KGHSH, CDR2 LQKENI.